This T cell receptor beta chain was identified in a study of T cells after yellow fever vaccination. Each CDR3 protein gets one entry after TCRdb re-called the 5' RACE reads with MiXCR. The top ten hold roughly an eighth of the sample, which has approximately 550,000 distinct CDR3 sequences, about 19% seen once. This CDR3 has 14 amino acids. The V end lost 1 base, the J end lost 4 bases, and 8 bases lay between the germline ends. The sample in question was PBMCs, obtained 15 days after the yellow fever booster vaccination. This sequence joins TRBV12-3 or TRBV12-4 and TRBJ1-3; D remains unclear. The receptor comes from a man under 40 who received the YFV17D yellow fever vaccine. The CDR3 loop reads CASSLEPTGNTIYF. In DNA, the CDR3 is TGTGCCAGCAGTTTAGAGCCGACAGGAAACACCATATATTTT.